A selection of T cell receptor beta chains follows, all from one sample in a study of cytomegalovirus exposure and HLA in healthy donors. Assay used: immunoSEQ multiplex PCR; TCRdb lists only in-frame clones, some missing. This table holds 60,000 to 80,000 clones, just under 85% found once. Sample: PBMCs. The source is a man aged 25-40 years in good health and CMV-seronegative. CDR3s include the opening cysteine and the closing phenylalanine or tryptophan. The D gene is left open where the match is weak. Clone size is not always given. Where it is, it says once, few, many or a class for expanded clones.

CDR3 DNA	CDR3 protein	clone size	V gene	J gene	D gene
TGTGCCAGCAGCGCCGACTTCTCCTACAATGAGCAGTTCTTC	CASSADFSYNEQFF	.	TRBV9	TRBJ2-1	.
TGCGCCAGCAGCCCGGAGGGGGGGTCTGGGGCCAACGTCCTGACTTTC	CASSPEGGSGANVLTF	.	TRBV5-1	TRBJ2-6	.
TGTGCCAGCAGCTCCGCGGGGGGCACTGAAGCTTTCTTT	CASSSAGGTEAFF	.	TRBV7-2	TRBJ1-1	.
TGTGCCAGCAGCTTAAGCGCGGGACTAGCATACGAGCAGTACTTC	CASSLSAGLAYEQYF	.	TRBV7-3	TRBJ2-7	TRBD2
TGCAGCGCTGGGGGACAGGGAGCCCTCCGGGTGCAGTATTTT	CSAGGQGALRVQYF	.	TRBV29-1	TRBJ2-3	TRBD1
TGTGCCAGCGAGACAGGGCTCGACTTCTATGGCTACACCTTC	CASETGLDFYGYTF	.	TRBV6-1	TRBJ1-2	TRBD1
TGCGCCAGCAGCCCCTCTCGTCGGCAGGCCTACTATGGCTACACCTTC	CASSPSRRQAYYGYTF	.	TRBV4-1	TRBJ1-2	.
TGTGCCAGCAGCTTTGGGGGGGTTTACACTGAAGCTTTCTTT	CASSFGGVYTEAFF	once	TRBV7-9	TRBJ1-1	.
TGTGCCAGCAGCTCAAAACAGGGCCCTACTGGAAACACCATATATTTT	CASSSKQGPTGNTIYF	once	TRBV11-3	TRBJ1-3	.
TGTGCCAGCAGCCAAGAGATGGGGAGATCTGAAGCTTTCTTT	CASSQEMGRSEAFF	few	TRBV14	TRBJ1-1	.
TGTGCTAGTGGGGGGGGAGGCACCGGGGAGCTGTTTTTT	CASGGGGTGELFF	.	TRBV12-5	TRBJ2-2	.
TGCAGCGTTGGCCGGGTTTCGGAAGAGACCCAGTACTTC	CSVGRVSEETQYF	.	TRBV29-1	TRBJ2-5	.
TGCGCCAGCAGCCAAGATGGCGGGGGAAATCAGCCCCAGCATTTT	CASSQDGGGNQPQHF	once	TRBV4-1	TRBJ1-5	.
TGTGCCAGCAGCGCCGGGACTACCCCTAAAGAGCAGTACTTC	CASSAGTTPKEQYF	.	TRBV27	TRBJ2-7	TRBD2
TGTGCCAGCGCGAGAGGGGGATCCTTTTACAATGAGCAGTTCTTC	CASARGGSFYNEQFF	once	TRBV2	TRBJ2-1	.